This T cell receptor (beta chain) was captured by sequencing in a study of cytomegalovirus exposure and HLA in healthy donors. About this clone: Its cognate antigen is unknown.

Trimming took off 2 bases at V and 1 base at J, with 12 bases between the two ends. This CDR3 region has 16 residues. Germline V lookup: CDR1 MDHEN, CDR2 SYDVKM. 60 Vbeta and 13 Jbeta primers were used in PCR. Authors' analysis steps: Unique TCR beta chains numbered roughly 80 million in a later analysis, with around 10 million shared. Data came from immunoSEQ multiplex PCR; TCRdb stores just in-frame clones and leaves some out. V, J and clone size derive from that table, while D and trimming were established from the DNA sequence. The data hold roughly 110,000 clones, with 71% observed a single time. Study conclusions and caveats: Many donors carried some public TCRs, although rarity characterized most TCR sequences.

The receptor comes from a female donor in good health and CMV-seronegative. Sequences were obtained from PBMCs. The chain carries TRBV28 and TRBJ1-3, with unresolved D. The CDR3 nucleotides read TGTGCCAGCAGTTTAGAAGGCAGGAAGTCTGGAAACACCATATATTTT. It translates to CASSLEGRKSGNTIYF. The variable domain in full, with the rest retrieved from reference TRBV28 and TRBJ1-3, is DVKVTQSSRYLVKRTGEKVFLECVQDMDHENMFWYRQDPGLGLRLIYFSYDVKMKEKGDIPEGYSVSREKKERFSLILESASTNQTSMYLCASSLEGRKSGNTIYFGEGSWLTVV.